This T cell receptor beta chain was sequenced for a study of blood T cell repertoires in COVID-19. Across the whole study: PBMCs, B-cell-depleted T cells, or T cells were the source of the cDNA or gDNA that made up the material.

Germline V CDR1 and CDR2: LNHDA, SQIVND (reference sequence). The CDR3 extends over 16 amino acids. Germline trimming cut 2 bases from V and 2 bases from J; bases unmatched to any gene: 8. Data came from immunoSEQ multiplex PCR; TCRdb stores just in-frame clones and leaves some out. The profile shows over 95,000 clones, 85% of them singletons. The sequence derives from an older woman with COVID-19, enrolled during active disease. The material sequenced was peripheral blood. The V gene is TRBV19, the J gene TRBJ2-5, with TRBD2 identical over 7 bases. The CDR3 loop reads CASSIRAGGDQETQYF. CDR3 sequence (DNA): TGTGCCAGTAGTATAAGGGCTGGGGGGGATCAAGAGACCCAGTACTTC.